This is a list of T cell receptor beta chains from one sample in a study of blood T cell repertoires in COVID-19. This table comes from immunoSEQ multiplex PCR, and its TCRdb copy is limited to in-frame clones, with some not included. The table has roughly 240,000 clones, 70% to 85% seen once. Sequenced: peripheral blood. These TCRs come from a woman of 80 years or more with acute or convalescent COVID-19. CDR3s include the opening cysteine and the closing phenylalanine or tryptophan. The order of the fields is D gene, V gene, J gene, clone size, CDR3 protein. The D gene is left open where the match is weak. The size of a clone is reported for some rows only, either as once, few or many, or as a class for expanded clones.

>-|TRBV7-2|TRBJ2-7|-
CASSLAEAGAYEQYF
>-|TRBV19|TRBJ2-1|-
CASSMGRAYNEQFF
>-|TRBV19|TRBJ2-1|-
CASSTPQALTYNEQFF
>TRBD2|TRBV29-1|TRBJ2-5|-
CSVETSGTSGGDETQYF
>-|TRBV7-2|TRBJ2-5|-
CASSSSADQETQYF
>TRBD1|TRBV5-1|TRBJ2-5|-
CASSLAGGETQYF
>TRBD1|TRBV12-3/TRBV12-4|TRBJ2-3|-
CASSLTGPDTQYF
>TRBD1|TRBV19|TRBJ2-7|-
CASSTPGQGLYEQYF
>-|TRBV28|TRBJ1-3|-
CASTVSLRGGGGNTIYF
>TRBD1|TRBV3-1/TRBV3-2|TRBJ2-7|few
CASSQDFWDSLRKAYEQYF
>-|TRBV28|TRBJ1-3|-
CASSPQGLLLSSGNTIYF
>-|TRBV7-2|TRBJ2-1|-
CASSLLSGQVVPIF
>TRBD2|TRBV20-1|TRBJ2-1|-
CSASRGGPYNEQFF
>-|TRBV15|TRBJ2-7|-
CATSRDEAYEQYF
>TRBD2|TRBV7-9|TRBJ2-5|once
CASSLTSAQETQYF
>TRBD1|TRBV6-1|TRBJ2-7|few
CASSGGTGGAGSYEQYF